The 28 T cell receptor beta chains given below trace back to one sample, sequenced in a study of CD8 T cells in ankylosing spondylitis. TCRdb processed the 5' RACE reads anew with MiXCR; each CDR3 protein has one entry. The sample has about 360,000 distinct CDR3 sequences; 20% to 25% are singletons. Input material: blood, either unsorted or a sorted T cell fraction (not recorded which). The receptors originated from a male donor with ankylosing spondylitis or in good health (not recorded which).

In this sample, this clonotype turned up a few times. The gene calls are TRBV5-1 and TRBJ2-7; D is undetermined. Trimming left V 0 bases short and J 0 bases short, with 10 bases between. In germline, CDR1 is SGHRS, CDR2 YFSETQ. The CDR3 consists of 15 residues. In nucleotides, the CDR3 is TGCGCCAGCAGCTTGGGACATGGGATCTCCTACGAGCAGTACTTC. It is translated as CASSLGHGISYEQYF.

The V and J genes are TRBV6-1 and TRBJ2-2; D remains ambiguous. V was trimmed by 10 bases and J by 1 base, leaving 16 bases between them. Germline V gene lookup returns CDR1 MNHNS and CDR2 SASEGT. This CDR3 is 15 amino acids long. CDR3 amino acids: CANQTRRLNTGELFF. Here the CDR3 DNA reads TGTGCCAACCAGACGAGGCGTTTGAACACCGGGGAGCTGTTTTTT.

The V gene is TRBV5-6, the J gene TRBJ2-1; TRBD2 matches 10 bases. In germline, CDR1 is SGHDT, CDR2 YYEEEE. The V gene end was trimmed by 0 bases and the J gene end by 0 bases; junction bases not matched to a gene: 6. The CDR3 has 18 amino acids. In DNA form, the CDR3 reads TGTGCCAGCAGCTTGGGGGGACTAGCGAGGTTCTCCTACAATGAGCAGTTCTTC. Translating it yields CASSLGGLARFSYNEQFF.

The table lists this clonotype with a few counts. CDR3 sequence: CASRPTQDSSTDTQYF. CDR3 DNA: TGTGCCAGCAGACCTACCCAAGACTCTAGCACAGATACGCAGTATTTT. This chain connects TRBV7-3 to TRBJ2-3; D ambiguous. Trimming removed 6 bases at V and 0 bases at J, with 16 bases between. This CDR3 region has 16 residues. Per germline, CDR1 SGHTA and CDR2 FQGTGA.

V usage is TRBV12-3 or TRBV12-4 and J usage is TRBJ2-2, with 11 positions matching TRBD1. V gave up 2 bases and J gave up 7 bases; unmatched junction bases: 9. CDR3 size: 17 residues. As DNA, the CDR3 is TGTGCCAGCAGTTTATACCTCGGACAGGGGGCTGGCGGGGAGCTGTTTTTT. It translates to CASSLYLGQGAGGELFF.

The table lists this clonotype with a few counts. The V gene is TRBV10-2, the J gene TRBJ2-5, with a possible D match to TRBD1 (5 bases). CDR1 is WSHSY, CDR2 SAAADI, per germline. The CDR3 loop spans 15 amino acids. V was pared by 5 bases and J by 4 bases, with 17 bases between. CDR3 residues: CASSPIRAAGETQYF. CDR3 coding DNA: TGCGCCAGCAGTCCAATCAGGGCGGCTGGAGAGACCCAGTACTTC.

The J gene is TRBJ2-1, the V gene TRBV6-5; D uncertain. Germline V gene sequence: CDR1 MNHEY, CDR2 SVGAGI. The CDR3 totals 12 residues. V was cut by 6 bases and J by 6 bases, with 9 bases left in between. CDR3 loop: CASRLSPNEQFF. The CDR3 bases are TGTGCCAGCAGATTAAGTCCCAATGAGCAGTTCTTC.

This clonotype was picked up a small number of times. The genes are TRBV2 and TRBJ2-1, with TRBD2 matching 7 bases. Germline V CDR1 and CDR2: SNHLY, FYNNEI. This CDR3 spans 9 amino acids. Trimming removed 11 bases from V and 13 bases from J; junction bases left unmatched: 5. This chain's CDR3 is CAGGGSQFF. The CDR3 DNA reads TGTGCCGGGGGGGGGTCACAGTTCTTC.

This chain links TRBV30 with TRBJ2-1, with D perhaps matching TRBD2 (5 bases). Germline V gene lookup returns CDR1 GTSNPN and CDR2 SVGIG (reference sequence). The ends were cut back, 3 bases at V and 8 bases at J, with 23 bases in the middle. This CDR3 is 16 amino acids long. The DNA for the CDR3 is TGTGCCTGGAGCTTAAGAGGTTACTCTGAGGGCGATGAGCAGTTCTTC. It yields the protein CAWSLRGYSEGDEQFF.

A few counts support this clonotype. The chain has TRBV12-3 or TRBV12-4 and TRBJ1-6; maybe TRBD1 (5 bases). The CDR3 spans 14 residues. Trimming took 6 bases from V and 9 from J, leaving 15 bases between them. CDR3 sequence reads: CASRGPTGGSPLHF. For the CDR3, the DNA is TGTGCCAGCAGGGGACCTACCGGGGGTTCACCCCTCCACTTT.

The sample holds a few counts of this clonotype. The gene calls are TRBV7-9 and TRBJ1-2; weak D call: TRBD1 (5 bases). Germline assignment: CDR1 SEHNR and CDR2 FQNEAQ (reference sequence). The germline V and J ends were trimmed by 1 base and 5 bases, with 14 bases remaining between them. This CDR3 region has 15 residues. The CDR3 region has the DNA TGTGCCAGCAGCTTAGGTCTAGAGGGGAGGTATGGCTACACCTTC. Its translation is CASSLGLEGRYGYTF.

This chain links TRBV7-2 with TRBJ2-1, with 10 positions matching TRBD2. The CDR3 is 15 amino acids. V lost 1 base, J lost 8 bases, and 5 bases stayed unmatched. CDR1 is SGHTA, CDR2 FQGNSA, per germline. The CDR3 coding sequence is TGTGCCAGCAGCTTAGTGTACCTAGCGGGGGATGAGCAGTTCTTC. This sequence encodes CASSLVYLAGDEQFF.

This clonotype was found a few times. The chain employs TRBV9 and TRBJ1-1; D uncertain. Trimming stripped 0 bases from V and 1 base from J, with 7 bases between. Germline assignment: CDR1 SGDLS and CDR2 YYNGEE. This CDR3 is 14 amino acids long. The CDR3 DNA reads TGTGCCAGCAGCGTAGCAAAAGGGAACACTGAAGCTTTCTTT. It codes for CASSVAKGNTEAFF.

This clonotype has ten or more counts. The chain is built from TRBV12-3 or TRBV12-4 and TRBJ2-7; D unclear. V was pared by 3 bases and J by 2 bases, with 11 bases between. The CDR3 totals 14 residues. The CDR3 sequence: CASSLSPSTYEQYF. The CDR3 DNA sequence: TGTGCCAGCAGTTTGAGCCCATCCACCTACGAGCAGTACTTC.

This clonotype showed up just a few times. The chain has TRBV10-3 and TRBJ2-7, with D possibly being TRBD1 or TRBD2 (5 bases each). V lost 6 bases, J lost 1 base, and 10 bases lay in between. Per germline, CDR1 ENHRY and CDR2 SYGVKD. CDR3 length: 13 residues. DNA of the CDR3: TGTGCCATCAGCAGGGAGTTATCCTACGAGCAGTACTTC. It encodes CAISRELSYEQYF.

The sample holds a few counts of this clonotype. The chain is built from TRBV28 and TRBJ1-1, with unresolved D. There are 15 residues in the CDR3. Germline V lookup: CDR1 MDHEN, CDR2 SYDVKM. The ends were cut back, 1 base at V and 0 bases at J, with 9 bases in the middle. As DNA, the CDR3 is TGTGCCAGCAGTTTATCGGACGGAATGAACACTGAAGCTTTCTTT. Translated, it gives CASSLSDGMNTEAFF.

The V call is TRBV7-9, the J call TRBJ2-1, with TRBD1 matching 7 bases. Germline CDR1 reads SEHNR; CDR2 reads FQNEAQ (reference sequence). V lost 6 bases and J lost 6; bases outside the gene matches: 11. The CDR3 runs 15 residues. The CDR3 loop reads CASRRDSESLNEQFF. The CDR3 DNA reads TGTGCCAGCAGACGGGACAGCGAGTCTCTCAATGAGCAGTTCTTC.

V usage is TRBV27 and J usage is TRBJ1-5, with 8 bases that match TRBD1. The CDR3 has 14 residues. CDR1 MNHEY and CDR2 SMNVEV come from the germline V gene (reference sequence). V was clipped by 2 bases and J by 4 bases; unmatched bases: 1. The DNA for the CDR3 is TGTGCCAGCAGTTTACAGGGGGCAAATCAGCCCCAGCATTTT. It encodes CASSLQGANQPQHF.

This clonotype was seen only a few times. The gene calls are TRBV7-2 and TRBJ2-2; TRBD2 is a possible D gene (6 bases). CDR1 is SGHTA and CDR2 is FQGNSA in the germline V gene. V lost 2 bases and J 6 bases, leaving 19 bases between the germline ends. The CDR3 contains 17 residues. Written as DNA, the CDR3 is TGTGCCAGCAGCTTATCCCGGGGAATCAGGGAGGCCGGGGAGCTGTTTTTT. This encodes CASSLSRGIREAGELFF. Combining the CDR3 with reference TRBV7-2 and TRBJ2-2 gives the whole variable domain GAGVSQSPSNKVTEKGKDVELRCDPISGHTALYWYRQSLGQGLEFLIYFQGNSAPDKSGLPSDRFSAERTGGSVSTLTIQRTQQEDSAVYLCASSLSRGIREAGELFFGEGSRLTVL.

The CDR3 nucleotides read TGTGCCAGCAGTCCACAGGGGAGGGGGATATACGAGCAGTACTTC. Translating gives CASSPQGRGIYEQYF. The V call is TRBV12-3 or TRBV12-4, the J call TRBJ2-7; D tentatively fits TRBD1 or TRBD2 (7 bases each). CDR3 size: 15 residues. Trimming removed 5 bases at V and 4 bases at J, with 18 bases between.

V usage is TRBV27 and J usage is TRBJ2-5; 9 bases map to TRBD2. The CDR3 covers 15 residues. Germline V lookup: CDR1 MNHEY, CDR2 SMNVEV (reference sequence). The J segment lost 2 bases and the V segment lost 1 base, leaving 2 bases of the junction unmatched. The CDR3: CASSLFTSGQETQYF. For the CDR3, the DNA is TGTGCCAGCAGTTTATTTACTAGCGGGCAAGAGACCCAGTACTTC.

This clonotype was seen a handful of times. The chain couples TRBV11-2 to TRBJ1-5; D is ambiguous. The V and J ends lost 5 bases and 7 bases respectively, with 15 bases between them. There are 14 residues in the CDR3. CDR1 is SGHAT, CDR2 FQNNGV, per germline. CDR3 sequence: CASSPEGLGQPQHF. CDR3 DNA sequence: TGTGCCAGCAGCCCCGAGGGCTTAGGCCAGCCCCAGCATTTT.

The rearrangement links TRBV11-2 to TRBJ2-1, with TRBD1 matching 9 bases. V lost 5 bases, J lost 8 bases, and 10 bases stayed unmatched. Germline lookup yields CDR1 SGHAT and CDR2 FQNNGV. The CDR3 length is 15 residues. CDR3 amino acids: CASSNVDRGEDEQFF. In nucleotides, the CDR3 is TGTGCCAGCAGCAACGTGGACAGGGGTGAGGATGAGCAGTTCTTC.

The chain links TRBV7-9 to TRBJ2-5; the match to TRBD1 covers 7 bases. CDR3 length: 15 residues. The V segment lost 4 bases and the J segment 4 bases; nucleotides outside the gene matches: 9. Germline V gene lookup returns CDR1 SEHNR and CDR2 FQNEAQ (reference sequence). The CDR3 here is CASSYGQVYGETQYF. In nucleotides, the CDR3 is TGTGCCAGCAGCTATGGACAGGTTTACGGAGAGACCCAGTACTTC. Variable domain in full (rest from reference TRBV7-9 and TRBJ2-5): DTGVSQNPRHKITKRGQNVTFRCDPISEHNRLYWYRQTLGQGPEFLTYFQNEAQLEKSRLLSDRFSAERPKGSFSTLEIQRTEQGDSAMYLCASSYGQVYGETQYFGPGTRLLVL.

This clonotype was seen a few times. This chain links TRBV29-1 with TRBJ1-2; TRBD1 aligns across 7 bases. The CDR3 is 13 amino acids. CDR1 is SQVTM and CDR2 is ANQGSEA in the germline V gene. J lost 2 bases, V lost 3 bases, and 3 bases had no gene match. The chain's CDR3 is CSVETGRNYGYTF. In DNA form, the CDR3 reads TGCAGCGTTGAGACAGGGCGGAACTATGGCTACACCTTC.

This clonotype was detected a few times. The chain links TRBV28 to TRBJ2-2; the D gene is possibly TRBD2 (5 bases). Trimming stripped 3 bases from V and 4 bases from J, with 15 bases between. Germline V lookup: CDR1 MDHEN, CDR2 SYDVKM. The CDR3 has 16 residues. This chain's CDR3 is CASSFSTDLLTGELFF. As DNA, the CDR3 is TGTGCCAGCAGTTTCTCGACGGACTTACTCACCGGGGAGCTGTTTTTT. Variable domain in full (rest from reference TRBV28 and TRBJ2-2): DVKVTQSSRYLVKRTGEKVFLECVQDMDHENMFWYRQDPGLGLRLIYFSYDVKMKEKGDIPEGYSVSREKKERFSLILESASTNQTSMYLCASSFSTDLLTGELFFGEGSRLTVL.

V is TRBV2 and J is TRBJ1-4; perhaps TRBD1 as D (5 bases). Trimming took off 3 bases at V and 8 bases at J, with 10 bases between the two ends. Per germline, CDR1 SNHLY and CDR2 FYNNEI. The CDR3 is 13 amino acids. The CDR3 here is CASSETVWEKLFF. In DNA form, the CDR3 reads TGTGCCAGCAGTGAGACAGTGTGGGAAAAACTGTTTTTT. The full variable domain, with the rest looked up from reference TRBV2 and TRBJ1-4, is EPEVTQTPSHQVTQMGQEVILRCVPISNHLYFYWYRQILGQKVEFLVSFYNNEISEKSEIFDDQFSVERPDGSNFTLKIRSTKLEDSAMYFCASSETVWEKLFFGSGTQLSVL.

V usage is TRBV7-3 and J usage is TRBJ2-3, with a possible D match to TRBD2 (7 bases). The CDR3 has 17 amino acids. Between the trimmed V and J ends, which lost 2 bases and 4 bases, there was a span of 19 bases. CDR1 and CDR2 (germline): SGHTA, FQGTGA. The CDR3 DNA follows: TGTGCCAGCAGCTTAGGGGGGGCAGGTCTAAGTGCAGATACGCAGTATTTT. As protein: CASSLGGAGLSADTQYF.